These 26 T cell receptor beta chains originate from one sample sequenced in a study of OX40 agonist ivuxolimab in advanced cancers. Library method: the immunoSEQ multiplex PCR assay. The table comes from immuneACCESS by way of TCRdb, which keeps in-frame sequences with V and J called. Part of the clones is missing from these tables; in studies checked, under half for an unresolved V gene and the rest for unknown reasons. This sample comprises approximately 100,000 clones, about nine tenths of them detected only once. The ten largest clones add up to more than 0.4% of the sample. The sample here was CD4+ or CD8+ T cells sorted from blood, taken in a trial of the OX40 agonist ivuxolimab. The receptor set was obtained from an adult with an advanced solid tumor such as melanoma, head and neck, liver or kidney cancer.

The CDR3, as DNA: TGTGCCAGCAGCTTAGGGGCGGCTGAAAAACTGTTTTTT. It encodes CASSLGAAEKLFF. The rearrangement links TRBV11-2 to TRBJ1-4; D not certain. Germline V lookup: CDR1 SGHAT, CDR2 FQNNGV. V lost 1 base and J 7 bases, leaving 7 bases between the germline ends. The CDR3 contains 13 residues.

This clone is a singleton in its sample. The chain recombines TRBV6-5 with TRBJ1-6, with a possible D match to TRBD1 (6 bases). V was trimmed by 8 bases and J by 7 bases, leaving 12 bases between them. The germline gives CDR1 MNHEY, CDR2 SVGAGI. The CDR3 runs 13 residues. DNA of the CDR3: TGTGCCAGCTACGGACAGTTGAATTCACCCCTCCACTTT. Its protein product is CASYGQLNSPLHF.

The chain couples TRBV7-2 to TRBJ2-7; D is unclear. V lost 1 base to trimming and J lost 2 bases, with 12 bases between them. This CDR3 spans 15 amino acids. The germline gives CDR1 SGHTA, CDR2 FQGNSA. The CDR3 loop is CASSLGLAITYEQYF. The CDR3 DNA sequence: TGTGCCAGCAGCTTAGGTCTGGCGATAACCTACGAGCAGTACTTC.

V is TRBV2 and J is TRBJ1-1; unclear D gene. Germline V gives CDR1 SNHLY, CDR2 FYNNEI. The CDR3 length is 12 residues. With 4 bases removed from V and 6 bases from J, the gap between germline ends came to 9 bases. The CDR3 reads CASSASAAEAFF. In DNA, the CDR3 is TGTGCCAGCAGTGCGAGTGCAGCTGAAGCTTTCTTT.

The genes are TRBV5-6 and TRBJ2-3; maybe TRBD2 (5 bases). The CDR3 is made up of 13 amino acids. The germline V gene has CDR1 SGHDT and CDR2 YYEEEE. Trimming took 0 bases from V and 3 from J, leaving 5 bases between them. CDR3 nucleotide sequence: TGTGCCAGCAGCTTGGCGGGGACAGATACGCAGTATTTT. Its translation is CASSLAGTDTQYF.

The V and J genes are TRBV27 and TRBJ2-5; D is ambiguous. There are 13 residues in the CDR3. V lost 3 bases and J 1 base, leaving 6 bases between the germline ends. In germline, CDR1 is MNHEY, CDR2 SMNVEV (reference sequence). The CDR3 here is CASSLGSQETQYF. Here the CDR3 DNA reads TGTGCCAGCAGTTTGGGCAGCCAAGAGACCCAGTACTTC.

V and J are TRBV4-1 and TRBJ2-7; 7 bases map to TRBD1. CDR1 is MGHRA and CDR2 is YSYEKL in the germline V gene. The CDR3 is 15 residues long. V was pared by 1 base and J by 3 bases, with 6 bases of the junction left unmatched. CDR3 nucleotide sequence: TGCGCCAGCAGCCAAGGGGTAGGGGGCTTCTACGAGCAGTACTTC. Translated: CASSQGVGGFYEQYF.

This clone was picked up a small number of times. The chain couples TRBV25-1 to TRBJ2-7, with 12 bases that match TRBD1. After removal of 3 bases from V and 4 bases from J, the junction contained 1 base not matched to a gene. Germline V CDR1 and CDR2: MGHDK, SYGVNS. The CDR3 totals 14 residues. The CDR3 spells CASSEGQGAYEQYF. CDR3 DNA: TGTGCCAGCAGTGAGGGACAGGGGGCTTACGAGCAGTACTTC.

The chain combines TRBV27 with TRBJ1-6; D is undetermined. V was clipped by 6 bases and J by 4 bases, with 4 bases between them. The germline V gene has CDR1 MNHEY and CDR2 SMNVEV (reference sequence). The CDR3 is 12 amino acids. The CDR3 DNA follows: TGTGCCAGCAGACCGTATAATTCACCCCTCCACTTT. The encoded protein is CASRPYNSPLHF.

This chain connects TRBV11-2 to TRBJ1-5; the D is unclear. Germline assignment: CDR1 SGHAT and CDR2 FQNNGV. CDR3 length: 14 amino acids. Trimming took 4 bases from V and 1 from J, leaving 8 bases between them. CDR3 residues: CASSWAESNQPQHF. The CDR3 nucleotides read TGTGCCAGCAGCTGGGCTGAGAGCAATCAGCCCCAGCATTTT.

The chain joins TRBV18 to TRBJ2-2, with 8 bases aligning to TRBD2. V shed 0 bases and J 0 bases; nucleotides not matched to a gene: 3. Germline CDR1 reads KGHSH; CDR2 reads LQKENI. The CDR3 extends over 17 amino acids. In DNA, the CDR3 is TGTGCCAGCTCACCACCAGCGGGGGCCTCGAACACCGGGGAGCTGTTTTTT. It yields the protein CASSPPAGASNTGELFF.

This clone was observed once. J is TRBJ2-5 and V is TRBV29-1; 10 bases line up with TRBD1. J lost 4 bases, V lost 5 bases, and 4 bases had no gene match. The germline V gene encodes CDR1 SQVTM and CDR2 ANQGSEA. The CDR3 contains 13 residues. CDR3 bases: TGCAGCGTTTTGACAGGGGGCCTAGAGACCCAGTACTTC. Encoded protein: CSVLTGGLETQYF. The entire variable domain, with the rest obtained from reference TRBV29-1 and TRBJ2-5, is as follows: SAVISQKPSRDICQRGTSLTIQCQVDSQVTMMFWYRQQPGQSLTLIATANQGSEATYESGFVIDKFPISRPNLTFSTLTVSNMSPEDSSIYLCSVLTGGLETQYFGPGTRLLVL.

The CDR3 here is CASSLAGAGDTQYF. Here the CDR3 DNA reads TGTGCCAGCAGCTTAGCCGGGGCAGGGGATACGCAGTATTTT. V is TRBV7-2 and J is TRBJ2-3; the D call may be TRBD1 or TRBD2 (5 bases each). The germline V gene encodes CDR1 SGHTA and CDR2 FQGNSA. This CDR3 contains 14 residues. V was clipped by 0 bases and J by 6 bases, with 10 bases between them.

The DNA of the CDR3 is TGCGCCAGCAGCCAAGGGGAGAGGTATGGCTACACCTTC. Its translation is CASSQGERYGYTF. V and J are TRBV4-3 and TRBJ1-2; D remains unclear. This CDR3 is built from 13 residues. Germline loops: CDR1 LGHNA, CDR2 YSLEER. V lost 1 base, J lost 5 bases, and 8 bases lay in between.

V usage is TRBV10-3 and J usage is TRBJ2-3; 12 bases line up with TRBD2. The V gene end was trimmed by 4 bases and the J gene end by 5 bases; junction bases not matched to a gene: 4. Germline assignment: CDR1 ENHRY and CDR2 SYGVKD. The CDR3 sequence is 15 residues long. The CDR3 DNA is TGTGCCATCAGTGGGACTAGCGGGGTGCAAGATACGCAGTATTTT. Amino acid sequence: CAISGTSGVQDTQYF.

This clone was counted a single time. V is TRBV30 and J is TRBJ2-3; D remains unclear. The CDR3 sequence is 13 residues long. Germline CDR1 GTSNPN, CDR2 SVGIG (reference sequence). Trimming took off 2 bases at V and 0 bases at J, with 6 bases between the two ends. CDR3 amino acids: CAWSTLSTDTQYF. The CDR3 bases are TGTGCCTGGAGTACTCTAAGCACAGATACGCAGTATTTT.

This chain connects TRBV30 to TRBJ2-7; 10 positions match TRBD1. The V segment lost 1 base and the J segment 4 bases; nucleotides outside the gene matches: 4. CDR3 length: 14 residues. Per the germline V gene, CDR1 is GTSNPN and CDR2 is SVGIG (reference sequence). This CDR3 reads CAWSGGTGVYEQYF. CDR3 DNA: TGTGCCTGGAGTGGAGGGACAGGGGTTTACGAGCAGTACTTC.

The chain couples TRBV25-1 to TRBJ1-4; D unclear. This CDR3 has 12 residues. From germline, CDR1 is MGHDK and CDR2 SYGVNS. V shed 1 base and J shed 7 bases, with 4 bases lying between them. This chain's CDR3 is CASSEFSEKLFF. The CDR3, as DNA: TGTGCCAGCAGTGAATTTAGTGAAAAACTGTTTTTT.

The gene calls are TRBV15 and TRBJ2-7; the D is unclear. The germline V gene encodes CDR1 LNHNV and CDR2 YYDKDF (reference sequence). V was shortened by 0 bases and J by 2 bases, with 11 bases between the two germline ends. The length of the CDR3 is 15 residues. CDR3 in amino acids: CATSRDPDPAYEQYF. CDR3 sequence (DNA): TGTGCCACCAGCAGAGACCCGGACCCCGCCTACGAGCAGTACTTC.

The chain employs TRBV25-1 and TRBJ1-6; D may be TRBD1 (6 bases). The CDR3 consists of 14 residues. Deletions cut 1 base from V and 10 bases from J, with 11 bases between. Germline V gives CDR1 MGHDK, CDR2 SYGVNS. The CDR3 coding sequence is TGTGCCAGCAGTGAATCGGTAGGGGGATCACCCCTCCACTTT. Translation: CASSESVGGSPLHF.

The V and J genes are TRBV7-2 and TRBJ1-4; a weak D match, TRBD1 (5 bases). V lost 2 bases and J 8 bases, leaving 15 bases between the germline ends. Germline CDR1 SGHTA, CDR2 FQGNSA. This CDR3 comprises 15 residues. As DNA, the CDR3 is TGTGCCAGCAGCTTATTGAGTCTGCAGGGCGAAAAACTGTTTTTT. Its protein is CASSLLSLQGEKLFF. The whole variable domain, filled in from reference TRBV7-2 and TRBJ1-4, reads GAGVSQSPSNKVTEKGKDVELRCDPISGHTALYWYRQSLGQGLEFLIYFQGNSAPDKSGLPSDRFSAERTGGSVSTLTIQRTQQEDSAVYLCASSLLSLQGEKLFFGSGTQLSVL.

The chain links TRBV19 to TRBJ2-3, with 12 bases fitting TRBD1. V dropped 7 bases and J dropped 4; count of bases not matched to a gene: 3. Germline V lookup: CDR1 LNHDA, CDR2 SQIVND (reference sequence). The length of the CDR3 is 14 residues. The CDR3 DNA is TGTGCCAGTATGGGGACAGGGGGCGCAGATACGCAGTATTTT. This gives the protein CASMGTGGADTQYF.

This clone was recorded only once. The J gene is TRBJ2-3, the V gene TRBV30, with 10 bases fitting TRBD1. CDR1 is GTSNPN, CDR2 SVGIG, per germline (reference sequence). The CDR3 spans 13 residues. J gave up 6 bases and V 3 bases, and 3 bases lay outside the gene matches. CDR3 region: CAWRDRGLDTQYF. The CDR3 DNA sequence: TGTGCCTGGAGAGACAGGGGGCTCGATACGCAGTATTTT.

The CDR3 is CASSDSGEKTFF. In DNA form, the CDR3 reads TGTGCCAGCAGTGACAGTGGGGAGAAAACTTTCTTT. The chain combines TRBV6-5 with TRBJ1-1; tentatively, D is TRBD1 (5 bases). CDR1 MNHEY and CDR2 SVGAGI come from the germline V gene. CDR3 length: 12 amino acids. The V gene lost 5 bases and the J gene lost 12 bases, with 16 bases spanning the gap.

This chain uses TRBV7-2 with TRBJ2-1; no clear D. V dropped 1 base and J dropped 9 bases, with 13 bases sitting between them. Germline V gives CDR1 SGHTA, CDR2 FQGNSA. CDR3 length equals 14 residues. CDR3 residues: CASSLDSILGEQFF. DNA for the CDR3: TGTGCCAGCAGCTTAGATAGCATCCTCGGTGAGCAGTTCTTC.

This clone has only one observation. For the CDR3, the DNA is TGTGCCAGCAGCGGCCTACAGGGTTCCAAAAACATTCAGTACTTC. Translating it yields CASSGLQGSKNIQYF. The chain has TRBV11-2 and TRBJ2-4; tentatively, D is TRBD1 (6 bases). The CDR3 runs to 15 residues. V lost 5 bases, J lost 2 bases, and 13 bases lay in between. CDR1 SGHAT and CDR2 FQNNGV come from the germline V gene.